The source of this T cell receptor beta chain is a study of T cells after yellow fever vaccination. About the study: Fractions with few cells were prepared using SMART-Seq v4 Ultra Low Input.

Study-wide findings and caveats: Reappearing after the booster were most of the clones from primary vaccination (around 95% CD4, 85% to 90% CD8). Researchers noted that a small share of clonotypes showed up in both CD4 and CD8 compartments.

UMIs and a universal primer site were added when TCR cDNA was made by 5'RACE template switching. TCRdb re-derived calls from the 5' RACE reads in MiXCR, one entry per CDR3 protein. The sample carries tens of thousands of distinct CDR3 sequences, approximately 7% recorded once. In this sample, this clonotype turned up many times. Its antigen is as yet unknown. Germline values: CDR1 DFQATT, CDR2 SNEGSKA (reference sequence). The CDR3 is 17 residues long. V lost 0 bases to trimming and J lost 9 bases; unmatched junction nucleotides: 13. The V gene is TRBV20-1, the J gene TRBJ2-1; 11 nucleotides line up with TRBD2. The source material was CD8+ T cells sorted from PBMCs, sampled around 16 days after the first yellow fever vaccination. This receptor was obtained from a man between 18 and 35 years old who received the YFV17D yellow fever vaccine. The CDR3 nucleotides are TGCAGTGCTAGAGATTATGAACTAGCGGGGGCCCCGTCTGAGCAGTTCTTC. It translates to CSARDYELAGAPSEQFF.